The sequence of this T cell receptor (beta chain) was determined in a study of blood T cell repertoires in COVID-19. Study in general: COVID-19 samples, acute and convalescent, were from the United States, Italy and Spain. Nucleic acid was either cDNA or gDNA, and it came from T cells, B-cell-depleted T cells, or PBMCs.

Germline CDR1 is MNHNS and CDR2 is SASEGT. This CDR3 contains 14 residues. After removal of 6 bases from V and 4 bases from J, the junction contained 3 bases not matched to a gene. In the original workflow: How many nucleated cells were present was estimated from reference gene primer amplification. Sequenced by immunoSEQ multiplex PCR; TCRdb stores in-frame clones only, minus some. D and trimming come from the DNA, and the V and J calls and clone size come from that table. The table lists 100,000 or so clones, more than 80% of them singletons. The V and J genes are TRBV6-1 and TRBJ1-5; 10 nucleotides agree with TRBD1. This TCR derives from a woman in her 70s with acute or convalescent COVID-19. The sequenced sample consisted of peripheral blood. The CDR3 region is CASSPDRGNQPQHF. CDR3 DNA sequence: TGTGCCAGCAGCCCGGACAGGGGGAATCAGCCCCAGCATTTT.